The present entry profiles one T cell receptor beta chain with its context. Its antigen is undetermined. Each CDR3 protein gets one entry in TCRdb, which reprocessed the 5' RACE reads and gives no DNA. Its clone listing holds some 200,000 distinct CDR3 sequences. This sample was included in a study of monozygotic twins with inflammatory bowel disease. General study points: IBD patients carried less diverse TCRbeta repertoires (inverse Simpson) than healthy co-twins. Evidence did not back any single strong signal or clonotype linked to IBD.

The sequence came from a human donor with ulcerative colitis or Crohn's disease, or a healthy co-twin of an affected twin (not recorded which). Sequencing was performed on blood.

This chain's CDR3 is CSASPLAGVVGETQYF. The chain joins TRBV20-1 to TRBJ2-5; TCRdb gives TRBD2 as the D gene, but with no DNA this cannot be confirmed. The CDR3 covers 16 residues. The germline gives CDR1 DFQATT, CDR2 SNEGSKA (reference sequence).